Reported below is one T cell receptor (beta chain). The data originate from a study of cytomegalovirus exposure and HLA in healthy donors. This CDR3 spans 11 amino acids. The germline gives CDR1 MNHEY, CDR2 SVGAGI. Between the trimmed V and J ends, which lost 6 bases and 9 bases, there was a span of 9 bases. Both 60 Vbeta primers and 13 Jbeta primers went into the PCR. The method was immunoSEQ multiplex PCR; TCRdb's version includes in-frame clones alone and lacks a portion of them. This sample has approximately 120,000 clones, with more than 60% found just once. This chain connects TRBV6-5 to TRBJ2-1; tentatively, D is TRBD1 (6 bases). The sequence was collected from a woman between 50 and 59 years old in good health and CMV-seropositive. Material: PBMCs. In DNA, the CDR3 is TGTGCCAGCAGCCTAGGGGGTGAGCAGTTCTTC. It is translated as CASSLGGEQFF.